What follows describes a single T cell receptor beta chain. The data derive from a study of blood T cell repertoires in COVID-19. Only in-frame clones appear in the TCRdb table, and some are missing; sequencing was by immunoSEQ multiplex PCR. The table records approximately 180,000 clones, over 75% of them present only once. V lost 6 bases and J 0 bases, leaving 9 bases between the germline ends. The germline V gene encodes CDR1 MNHEY and CDR2 SMNVEV (reference sequence). The CDR3 runs to 14 residues. The rearrangement uses TRBV27 and TRBJ1-3; tentatively, D is TRBD1 (6 bases). Specimen: peripheral blood. The receptor was derived from a person aged 70 to 80 with COVID-19, enrolled during active disease. The CDR3 DNA reads as TGTGCCAGCAGCCTGACAGGCTCTGGAAACACCATATATTTT. Protein: CASSLTGSGNTIYF.